The 21 T cell receptor beta chains in this list originate from one sample, sequenced in a study of blood T cells in healthy people across ages. A J-beta primer mix and a sample-barcoded 5' primer were used in a second PCR of about 7 to 11 cycles. TCRdb reprocessed the 5' RACE reads with MiXCR, giving one entry per CDR3 protein. The sample lists 850,000 to 1,000,000 distinct CDR3 sequences; 40% to 60% were seen once. Sequencing was done on a sample of blood. The receptors originated from a man aged 25-40 years in good health.

The chain is built from TRBV20-1 and TRBJ1-6; no definite D call. The V end lost 6 bases, the J end lost 6 bases, and 15 bases lay between the germline ends. The germline gives CDR1 DFQATT, CDR2 SNEGSKA (reference sequence). CDR3 length: 14 amino acids. This CDR3 is CSASTGPFNSPLHF. The DNA for the CDR3 is TGCAGTGCCTCTACCGGGCCATTTAATTCACCCCTCCACTTT.

V gene TRBV10-1 combines with J gene TRBJ1-2; 9 bases match TRBD1. The germline CDR1 and CDR2 sequences are WNHNN and SYGVQD (reference sequence). The CDR3 covers 15 residues. V shed 0 bases, J shed 2 bases, and the junction held 1 base outside the gene matches. CDR3 bases: TGCGCCAGCAGTGAGTCGGACAGGGGAAACTATGGCTACACCTTC. The encoded protein is CASSESDRGNYGYTF.

This clonotype was seen only a few times. The chain is built from TRBV5-6 and TRBJ2-7; D unclear. Trimming shortened V by 0 bases and J by 3 bases, and 7 bases separated the two germline ends. Germline V gives CDR1 SGHDT, CDR2 YYEEEE. CDR3 length: 13 amino acids. The CDR3 is CASSLAQNYEQYF. The CDR3 nucleotides read TGTGCCAGCAGCTTGGCACAGAACTACGAGCAGTACTTC.

The V gene is TRBV13, the J gene TRBJ1-1; D is ambiguous. The CDR3 covers 13 residues. Germline V lookup: CDR1 PRHDT, CDR2 FYEKMQ (reference sequence). V gave up 2 bases and J gave up 5 bases, with 9 bases separating them. This CDR3 reads CASSLQAQTEAFF. CDR3 bases: TGTGCCAGCAGCTTACAGGCTCAGACTGAAGCTTTCTTT.

This clonotype was seen more than once but under ten times. The chain couples TRBV29-1 to TRBJ2-2; the D gene is possibly TRBD1 (5 bases). The CDR3 has 14 amino acids. CDR1 is SQVTM, CDR2 ANQGSEA, per germline. V was clipped by 4 bases and J by 1 base, with 10 bases between them. CDR3 protein: CSVGDDRNTGELFF. CDR3 coding DNA: TGCAGCGTTGGAGACGACAGGAACACCGGGGAGCTGTTTTTT.

V and J are TRBV18 and TRBJ1-2; 8 positions match TRBD1. This CDR3 region has 14 residues. In germline, CDR1 is KGHSH, CDR2 LQKENI. The V segment lost 4 bases and the J segment 3 bases; nucleotides outside the gene matches: 4. The CDR3 reads CASSQDREHYGYTF. CDR3 nucleotides: TGTGCCAGCTCACAGGACAGGGAACACTATGGCTACACCTTC.

This clonotype has a count of ten or more. V is TRBV21-1 and J is TRBJ1-2. TRBV21-1 is tagged as a pseudogene. This CDR3 spans 10 amino acids. The CDR3 DNA follows: TGTGCCACCAACAGCCATGGCTACACCTTC. Protein: CATNSHGYTF.

This sequence joins TRBV3-1 and TRBJ2-7; D remains unclear. The J call may be incorrect, as the DNA end agrees better with TRBJ2-4. CDR1 LGHDT and CDR2 YNNKEL come from the germline V gene (reference sequence). The CDR3 has 16 residues. CDR3: CASSLPGLRAKNIQYF. Here the CDR3 DNA reads TGTGCCAGCAGCCTCCCGGGTCTGCGGGCCAAAAACATTCAGTACTTC.

This clonotype has a handful of counts. J is TRBJ1-1 and V is TRBV7-8, with TRBD1 as a possible D gene (5 bases). The CDR3 is made up of 16 amino acids. Trimming took off 2 bases at V and 4 bases at J, with 17 bases between the two ends. The germline gives CDR1 SGHVS, CDR2 FQNEAQ. The CDR3 DNA reads TGTGCCAGCAGCTTAAGGGTCCAGGGTGAATTCACTGAAGCTTTCTTT. Translating it yields CASSLRVQGEFTEAFF.

The genes are TRBV12-3 or TRBV12-4 and TRBJ1-3; possibly TRBD1 for D (5 bases). V dropped 6 bases and J dropped 4 bases, with 16 bases sitting between them. The CDR3 is 15 amino acids. The DNA for the CDR3 is TGTGCCAGCAGCCGCGGGGCCGGTGTAGGAAACACCATATATTTT. It yields the protein CASSRGAGVGNTIYF.

This clonotype came up once. J is TRBJ2-7 and V is TRBV24-1; possibly TRBD1 for D (6 bases). Trimming removed 4 bases at V and 5 bases at J, with 14 bases between. The CDR3 consists of 14 residues. CDR1 KGHDR and CDR2 SFDVKD come from the germline V gene. The DNA of the CDR3 is TGTGCCACCAGTGACACGGACAGAATCCACGAGCAGTACTTC. This sequence encodes CATSDTDRIHEQYF.

The DNA of the CDR3 is TGTGCCAGCAGCGCAAGGGGTTTCGACGGGGAGCTGTTTTTT. It specifies CASSARGFDGELFF. The chain couples TRBV11-2 to TRBJ2-2; TRBD1 might be the D (5 bases). Germline CDR1 SGHAT, CDR2 FQNNGV. The V end was cut by 5 bases, the J end by 7 bases, with 14 bases between. The CDR3 is made up of 14 amino acids.

This clonotype was found a few times. The gene calls are TRBV5-1 and TRBJ1-2, with D possibly matching TRBD1 (6 bases). V lost 2 bases to trimming and J lost 5 bases, with 10 bases between them. CDR3 size: 13 residues. Germline values: CDR1 SGHRS, CDR2 YFSETQ. CDR3 bases: TGCGCCAGCAGCTTCAGAACAGGGTATGGCTACACCTTC. Translation: CASSFRTGYGYTF.

This clonotype was picked up a small number of times. The chain links TRBV20-1 to TRBJ2-1, with TRBD1 matching 11 bases. CDR3 length: 14 residues. Losses at the gene ends were 5 bases for V and 8 bases for J; bases not matched to a gene: 8. Germline V gene sequence: CDR1 DFQATT, CDR2 SNEGSKA (reference sequence). The CDR3 sequence is CSAAEDRGLHEQFF. CDR3 coding DNA: TGCAGTGCTGCGGAGGACAGGGGGCTTCATGAGCAGTTCTTC.

This clonotype was observed a few times. The chain carries TRBV12-3 or TRBV12-4 and TRBJ1-2; D gene uncertain. The CDR3 is 13 residues long. V was cut by 1 base and J by 4 bases, with 7 bases left in between. The CDR3 bases are TGTGCCAGCAGTTTAGAACAGATCTATGGCTACACCTTC. This sequence encodes CASSLEQIYGYTF.

The DNA of the CDR3 is TGTGCCAGCATTTCCAGGGACTACTCTGGGGCCAACGTCCTGACTTTC. Its protein is CASISRDYSGANVLTF. This chain connects TRBV6-6 to TRBJ2-6; the match to TRBD2 covers 7 bases. The CDR3 totals 16 residues. V lost 7 bases, J lost 0 bases, and 6 bases stayed unmatched. Germline V gene data show CDR1 as MNHNY and CDR2 as SVGAGI (reference sequence).

The chain is built from TRBV7-2 and TRBJ1-5; D not certain. V was trimmed by 5 bases and J by 3 bases, leaving 14 bases between them. From germline, CDR1 is SGHTA and CDR2 FQGNSA. The CDR3 is 15 amino acids. The CDR3 nucleotides are TGTGCCAGCAGCCCCGCAGTAGGGATCAATCAGCCCCAGCATTTT. Its protein is CASSPAVGINQPQHF.

The chain uses TRBV7-9 and TRBJ1-4; the D gene is possibly TRBD1 (6 bases). The length of the CDR3 is 15 residues. Per germline, CDR1 SEHNR and CDR2 FQNEAQ (reference sequence). The V end was cut by 4 bases, the J end by 7 bases, with 16 bases between. The CDR3 DNA reads TGTGCCAGCAGCTCCGAAGGGGGTGTCGGTGAAAAACTGTTTTTT. It is translated as CASSSEGGVGEKLFF.

This clonotype has more than one count but fewer than ten. The V call is TRBV9, the J call TRBJ2-1, with 11 bases matching TRBD2. Germline V lookup: CDR1 SGDLS, CDR2 YYNGEE. Trimming cost V 2 bases and J 4 bases; bases outside gene matches: 5. CDR3 length: 16 amino acids. This CDR3 reads CASSVYSGGGYNEQFF. DNA for the CDR3: TGTGCCAGCAGCGTCTATAGCGGGGGGGGTTACAATGAGCAGTTCTTC.

This clonotype occurred many times. This rearrangement joins TRBV4-1 to TRBJ2-1; D remains unclear. The CDR3 contains 15 residues. The V gene lost 0 bases and the J gene lost 5 bases, with 11 bases spanning the gap. CDR1 and CDR2 from the germline V gene are MGHRA and YSYEKL. CDR3 DNA: TGCGCCAGCAGCCAAGATCGAGGTCTTAACAATGAGCAGTTCTTC. Residues: CASSQDRGLNNEQFF.

This clonotype has a handful of counts. The chain recombines TRBV4-1 with TRBJ2-7; D unclear. From germline, CDR1 is MGHRA and CDR2 YSYEKL. V lost 0 bases, J lost 6 bases, and 12 bases lay in between. The CDR3 has 14 amino acids. CDR3 sequence reads: CASSQDLSPLEQYF. In nucleotides, the CDR3 is TGCGCCAGCAGCCAAGATCTGTCCCCCCTCGAGCAGTACTTC.